These 15 T cell receptor beta chains share one sample of origin, sequenced in a study of beta chain features in type 1 diabetes. The study reverse transcribed the entire isolated RNA, so it sequenced expressed TCRB transcripts. The method was immunoSEQ multiplex PCR; TCRdb's version includes in-frame clones alone and lacks a portion of them. The table records about 410,000 clones, approximately 13% of them present only once. Sequencing was carried out using naive CD4+ T cells from blood. The receptors derive from a young man in good health.

This clone has just a few counts. The rearrangement joins TRBV18 to TRBJ2-1, with 7 bases lining up with TRBD2. CDR1 is KGHSH, CDR2 LQKENI, per germline. V was clipped by 6 bases and J by 2 bases; unmatched bases: 7. The CDR3 is made up of 15 amino acids. CDR3 loop: CASSRGSGTYNEQFF. The CDR3, as DNA: TGTGCCAGCTCCCGGGGAAGCGGGACCTACAATGAGCAGTTCTTC.

This clone was detected a few times. The chain couples TRBV21-1 to TRBJ2-7; the D call of TRBD1 is as the table states it, not checked on the DNA. TRBV21-1 is listed as a pseudogene. The CDR3 length is 14 residues. The CDR3: CASSKGMQGCEQYV. The CDR3, as DNA: TGTGCCAGCAGCAAAGGGATGCAGGGCTGCGAGCAGTACGTC.

This rearrangement joins TRBV4-3 to TRBJ1-2; D unclear. The CDR3 is 13 amino acids. CDR1 is LGHNA, CDR2 YSLEER, per germline. Trimming removed 0 bases from V and 6 bases from J, with 8 bases in between. In nucleotides, the CDR3 is TGCGCCAGCAGCCAAGAGATGAGGGATGGCTACACCTTC. It encodes CASSQEMRDGYTF.

This chain links TRBV6-1 with TRBJ2-3, with D perhaps being TRBD1 or TRBD2 (5 bases each). Germline V CDR1 and CDR2: MNHNS, SASEGT. The CDR3 sequence is 15 residues long. V lost 4 bases and J 4 bases, leaving 15 bases between the germline ends. The CDR3 sequence is CASSGDLRTADTQYF. The CDR3 coding sequence is TGTGCCAGCAGTGGGGACCTACGTACCGCAGATACGCAGTATTTT.

This clone appeared a few times. This chain connects TRBV7-2 to TRBJ1-1; D not resolved. The CDR3 sequence is 13 residues long. Germline CDR1 reads SGHTA; CDR2 reads FQGNSA. V shed 8 bases and J shed 0 bases, with 10 bases lying between them. For the CDR3, the DNA is TGTGCCAGCGACCGGGGTATGAACACTGAAGCTTTCTTT. This encodes CASDRGMNTEAFF.

A few counts support this clone. The junction does not match germline at one end; this may be a read error. The rearrangement joins TRBV4-2 to TRBJ2-5; 8 nucleotides agree with TRBD2. From germline, CDR1 is LGHNA and CDR2 YNFKEQ. The CDR3 covers 17 residues. CDR3 nucleotide sequence: TGTGCCAGCAGCCAAGTCTCTCCACTAGCGGACCAAGATACCCAGTACTTC. Its protein product is CASSQVSPLADQDTQYF.

There are a few counts of this clone. CDR3 coding DNA: TGTGCCAGCAGTGGATACAGGGGGCTATACGTC. It is translated as CASSGYRGLYV. V is TRBV25-1 and J is TRBJ2-7, with 9 bases identical to TRBD1. This CDR3 comprises 11 residues. J was trimmed by 13 bases and V by 4 bases; bases with no gene match: 5. CDR1 and CDR2 (germline): MGHDK, SYGVNS.

CDR3: CSAKMDQGYTF. In nucleotides, the CDR3 is TGCAGTGCTAAAATGGATCAGGGCTACACCTTC. This chain joins TRBV20-1 and TRBJ1-2; D ambiguous. Germline CDR1 DFQATT, CDR2 SNEGSKA (reference sequence). This CDR3 has 11 amino acids. With 4 bases removed from V and 8 bases from J, the gap between germline ends came to 11 bases.

This clone was observed a few times. The chain combines TRBV14 with TRBJ1-1; tentative D call: TRBD1 (5 bases). The CDR3 is made up of 16 amino acids. V lost 1 base and J lost 1, with 13 bases in between. Germline CDR1 is SGHDN and CDR2 is FVKESK. The CDR3 loop is CASSQAVQGKNTEAFF. The CDR3 nucleotides are TGTGCCAGCAGCCAAGCTGTGCAGGGAAAGAACACTGAAGCTTTCTTT.

This clone showed up just a few times. The chain uses TRBV14 and TRBJ1-1, with D possibly matching TRBD1 (5 bases). The CDR3 sequence is 15 residues long. The V gene lost 4 bases and the J gene lost 1 base, with 13 bases spanning the gap. Germline CDR1 SGHDN, CDR2 FVKESK. The CDR3 bases are TGTGCCAGCAGCCCCCCGTCAGGGACGAACACTGAAGCTTTCTTT. It yields the protein CASSPPSGTNTEAFF.

V usage is TRBV7-9 and J usage is TRBJ2-3; D gene ambiguous. Germline CDR1 is SEHNR and CDR2 is FQNEAQ (reference sequence). The germline V and J ends were trimmed by 1 base and 0 bases, with 11 bases remaining between them. The CDR3 is made up of 16 amino acids. CDR3 DNA sequence: TGTGCCAGCAGCTTAGTATCGGGCTTCAGCACAGATACGCAGTATTTT. It translates to CASSLVSGFSTDTQYF.

The chain joins TRBV4-3 to TRBJ2-1, with a weak D call TRBD1 (6 bases). V shed 4 bases and J shed 5 bases, with 9 bases lying between them. The CDR3 consists of 13 residues. Germline values: CDR1 LGHNA, CDR2 YSLEER. The CDR3 bases are TGCGCCAGCAGCCTTGGACAGAACAATGAGCAGTTCTTC. Translating it yields CASSLGQNNEQFF.

This clone was found once. This chain links TRBV6-5 with TRBJ2-5; TRBD1 matches 9 bases. Losses at the gene ends were 7 bases for V and 5 bases for J; bases not matched to a gene: 5. Germline V lookup: CDR1 MNHEY, CDR2 SVGAGI. The CDR3 spans 13 residues. The CDR3 loop reads CASKRQGGETQYF. The CDR3 bases are TGTGCCAGCAAACGACAGGGGGGTGAGACCCAGTACTTC.

This rearrangement joins TRBV19 to TRBJ2-3; D is unresolved. The V end was cut by 3 bases, the J end by 2 bases, with 3 bases between. Germline V gene lookup returns CDR1 LNHDA and CDR2 SQIVND (reference sequence). This CDR3 region has 12 residues. The CDR3 is CASSINTDTQYF. The CDR3 DNA is TGTGCCAGTAGTATCAACACAGATACGCAGTATTTT.

V and J are TRBV25-1 and TRBJ1-2; perhaps TRBD1 as D (5 bases). The V gene's germline CDR1 is MGHDK and CDR2 SYGVNS. V lost 2 bases, J lost 7 bases, and 14 bases lay in between. CDR3 size: 14 residues. The CDR3 is CASSEGWAGAGYTF. CDR3 DNA: TGTGCCAGCAGTGAAGGATGGGCTGGGGCTGGCTACACCTTC.